The sequence of this T cell receptor (beta chain) was determined in a study of T cells after yellow fever vaccination. TCRdb itself ran the 5' RACE reads through MiXCR, one entry per CDR3 protein. The data hold around 250,000 distinct CDR3 sequences, with about 7% observed a single time. This clonotype turned up a few times. Germline V gives CDR1 LGHDT, CDR2 YNNKEL (reference sequence). The CDR3 has 14 amino acids. With 4 bases removed from V and 6 bases from J, the gap between germline ends came to 15 bases. The TCR was taken from a man younger than 45 who received the YFV17D yellow fever vaccine. This chain connects TRBV3-1 to TRBJ2-5; a possible D gene is TRBD1 (6 bases). This sample comprised CD4+ T cells sorted from PBMCs, obtained 15 days after the yellow fever booster vaccination. CDR3 nucleotide sequence: TGTGCCAGCAGCCCCGGGACACCCATCCAGACCCAGTACTTC. It encodes CASSPGTPIQTQYF.